The TCR beta chain described here comes from a study of blood T cell repertoires in COVID-19. The germline V gene encodes CDR1 SNHLY and CDR2 FYNNEI. The CDR3 loop spans 15 amino acids. The ends lost 1 base at V and 4 bases at J; junction bases unmatched: 3. This table comes from immunoSEQ multiplex PCR, and its TCRdb copy is limited to in-frame clones, with some not included. Of about 210,000 clones listed, around 88% are singletons. The sequenced sample was PBMCs or T cells enriched from blood (not recorded which). The receptor's source is a woman in her twenties or thirties who had been exposed to COVID-19. The J gene is TRBJ2-7, the V gene TRBV2, with TRBD2 matching over 11 bases. The DNA of the CDR3 is TGTGCCAGCAGTGAAGTTACTAGCGGGGGATACGAGCAGTACTTC. Protein product: CASSEVTSGGYEQYF.